Shown below are 2 T cell receptor beta chains from a single sample sequenced in a study of blood T cell repertoires in COVID-19. The protocol was immunoSEQ multiplex PCR, while the TCRdb copy is restricted to in-frame clones and leaves out a portion. Of approximately 220,000 clones in the sample, roughly 89% were seen once. The sample taken for sequencing was PBMCs or T cells enriched from blood (not recorded which). The receptors were gathered from a woman aged 35 to 49 who had recovered from COVID-19.

This chain connects TRBV5-4 to TRBJ1-4; 9 bases are a match to TRBD1. V lost 0 bases and J lost 5; bases outside the gene matches: 5. The CDR3 length is 16 residues. Germline CDR1 SGHNT, CDR2 YYREEE (reference sequence). Written as DNA, the CDR3 is TGTGCCAGCAGCTTGGCCGGCGGGACAGGGAATGAAAAACTGTTTTTT. Its protein product is CASSLAGGTGNEKLFF.

The gene calls are TRBV28 and TRBJ2-7; TRBD2 aligns across 11 bases. V lost 7 bases and J lost 6; bases outside the gene matches: 17. CDR1 and CDR2 from the germline V gene are MDHEN and SYDVKM. CDR3 length equals 17 residues. The CDR3 DNA reads as TGTGCCAGCACCCAGACTAGCGGGATAGGTTTCTCGGGCGAGCAGTACTTC. This gives the protein CASTQTSGIGFSGEQYF. Based on the CDR3 plus reference TRBV28 and TRBJ2-7, the full variable domain is DVKVTQSSRYLVKRTGEKVFLECVQDMDHENMFWYRQDPGLGLRLIYFSYDVKMKEKGDIPEGYSVSREKKERFSLILESASTNQTSMYLCASTQTSGIGFSGEQYFGPGTRLTVT.